One sample yielded the 5 T cell receptor beta chains listed below, sequenced in a study of CD8 T cells in ankylosing spondylitis. Findings and limits, study-wide: Within ankylosing spondylitis blood, a TCR beta motif made up of eight highly homologous variants appeared to be characteristic.

TCRdb re-called the 5' RACE reads with MiXCR, one entry per CDR3 protein. The table has around 770,000 distinct CDR3 sequences, around 20% seen once; the top ten hold under 20%. These receptors are not linked to any known antigen. Sequenced material: blood, either unsorted or a sorted T cell fraction (not recorded which). The receptor source for this set is a male donor with ankylosing spondylitis.

The table lists this clonotype with a few counts. V is TRBV7-9 and J is TRBJ2-2; D is possibly TRBD2 (6 bases). V lost 5 bases and J lost 5, with 15 bases in between. From germline, CDR1 is SEHNR and CDR2 FQNEAQ (reference sequence). This CDR3 has 15 amino acids. CDR3 nucleotides: TGTGCCAGCAGCCTCCGGGGGAACCCGACCGGGGAGCTGTTTTTT. This encodes CASSLRGNPTGELFF.

This clonotype turned up a few times. The V gene is TRBV11-2, the J gene TRBJ2-2; 9 positions agree with TRBD1. J lost 5 bases, V lost 5 bases, and 6 bases had no gene match. Germline V gene data show CDR1 as SGHAT and CDR2 as FQNNGV. CDR3 length: 15 residues. CDR3: CASSQGQGKTGELFF. The DNA of the CDR3 is TGTGCCAGCAGCCAGGGACAGGGCAAAACCGGGGAGCTGTTTTTT. Full variable domain (remainder filled in from reference TRBV11-2 and TRBJ2-2): EAGVAQSPRYKIIEKRQSVAFWCNPISGHATLYWYQQILGQGPKLLIQFQNNGVVDDSQLPKDRFSAERLKGVDSTLKIQPAKLEDSAVYLCASSQGQGKTGELFFGEGSRLTVL.

This clonotype was seen a handful of times. V usage is TRBV7-2 and J usage is TRBJ1-3; unclear D gene. CDR1 SGHTA and CDR2 FQGNSA come from the germline V gene. The CDR3 runs 14 residues. V shed 0 bases and J shed 0 bases, with 3 bases lying between them. CDR3 amino acids: CASSLASSGNTIYF. CDR3 coding DNA: TGTGCCAGCAGCTTAGCTAGCTCTGGAAACACCATATATTTT.

This clonotype was detected many times. This chain connects TRBV4-3 to TRBJ2-3; TRBD1 aligns across 9 bases. Trimming removed 1 base from V and 7 bases from J; junction bases left unmatched: 21. The CDR3 has 20 amino acids. In germline, CDR1 is LGHNA, CDR2 YSLEER. The CDR3 reads CASSQAAEWLTGGPPNTQYF. As DNA, the CDR3 is TGCGCCAGCAGCCAAGCCGCCGAGTGGTTGACAGGGGGTCCTCCGAATACGCAGTATTTT.

This clonotype has more than one count but fewer than ten. The genes are TRBV9 and TRBJ2-5; 13 nucleotides line up with TRBD2. CDR1 and CDR2 from the germline V gene are SGDLS and YYNGEE. The V segment lost 4 bases and the J segment 5 bases; nucleotides outside the gene matches: 8. This CDR3 has 16 amino acids. DNA for the CDR3: TGTGCCAGCAGCTTGGGACTAGCGGGGTGGCTGGAGACCCAGTACTTC. It translates to CASSLGLAGWLETQYF. The variable domain in full, completed from reference TRBV9 and TRBJ2-5, reads DSGVTQTPKHLITATGQRVTLRCSPRSGDLSVYWYQQSLDQGLQFLIQYYNGEERAKGNILERFSAQQFPDLHSELNLSSLELGDSALYFCASSLGLAGWLETQYFGPGTRLLVL.